This TCR beta chain was recovered during a study of shared clonotypes between healthy human individuals (dated by TCRdb to 2020 to 2022). Regarding the research as a whole: The cohort comprised a couple of women and a few men aged 18 to 49 years. For each donor, CD4 naive and CD4 memory were each given three plates, CD8 naive was given two plates, and CD8 memory was given one plate. To estimate repertoire size and how much clonotype sharing occurs between individuals, the study deeply sequenced the blood TCR repertoires of five healthy adults. To increase sequencing depth and limit assay-specific biases, TCR repertoire library preparation and sequencing were carried out by different laboratories using diverse techniques. Each donor's leukapheresis produced roughly between roughly 0.85 and 10 billion PBMCs. Results and caveats for the whole study, not just this receptor: Even with the large sequencing depth, rarefaction of the sorted-subset datasets indicated that sequencing was incomplete. Based on pairwise subsampling, the degree of clonotype sharing among donors was expected to be affected by sequencing depth. Larger estimated clonotype richness was generally found for naive subsets than for memory subsets. Higher generation probabilities were observed for clonotypes shared by all four sorted-subset donors than for non-shared clonotypes. Only blood was sampled, and tissue TCR repertoires likely differ from those in blood. Sharing across four donors was observed for around 5% of naive CD4, about 3.2% of naive CD8, over 2% of memory CD4, and around 0.4% of memory CD8 clonotypes. Because the study included only a small number of donors, the genetic and exposure-history diversity represented was limited.

Relative to germline, V is 4 bases shorter and J is 3 bases shorter, with 19 bases between their ends. Spanning cysteine to phenylalanine, the CDR3 consists of 16 amino acids. This entry keeps only the CDR3 DNA: 48 bases, framed from base 1. CDR1 and CDR2, per the germline V gene, are LGHNA and YNFKEQ. Using the deep immunoSEQ assay, TCR CDR3 regions were amplified from genomic DNA by multiplex PCR. Extracted genomic DNA from each cell subset was distributed evenly across all wells of several immunoSEQ 96-well plates, and each plate was treated as a replicate. For sorted subsets, each replicate PCR was loaded with about 0.2 ug genomic DNA, equivalent to 25,000 to 35,000 T cell genomes. The purified libraries were quantified using a Qubit 3.0 fluorometer, sized with a Bioanalyzer 2100, and then quantified again using the KAPA Library Quantification kit. A separate single-read 150-cycle Illumina NextSeq 550 flow cell was used to sequence each immunoSEQ 96-well plate. The original methods were these. Because the immunoSEQ output included only junctional sequences and no quality scores, the filtering could not be the same as the filtering used for full-length reads. To assign V/J genes and CDR3, sequences were annotated using PyIR, a Python wrapper for IgBLAST v1.9, with IMGT germline references. Reads were removed for weak V/J assignments (E-value above 1e-6), missing CDR3, stop codons, out-of-frame junctions, or ambiguous translated residues. V3J clonotypes were defined as sequences sharing the same inferred V gene, J gene, and CDR3 amino acid sequence. To compute the percentage overlap between repertoires, the number of shared unique clonotypes was divided by the size of the smaller repertoire. RTK rarefaction, the Chao1 estimator, and Recon v2.1 estimates of unobserved clonotypes were used to assess repertoire richness. Generation probabilities for all TCRbeta clonotypes obtained by the gDNA method from a handful of donors were computed using OLGA. TCRdb's version of the immuneACCESS table is confined to in-frame rearrangements and falls short of the full clone set. An unresolved V gene accounts for under half of the shortfall where checked; the remainder is of unknown origin. The V and J calls and the clone size are those of that table, but D and trimming were determined from the DNA. The sample table records fewer than 1.8 million clones; just under 99% of these occur just once. The top ten clones comprise about 0.34% of the sample.

The donors were healthy, HIV-negative adults who had no recently reported acute infections or vaccinations. Only Caucasian adults living in Nashville, Tennessee, USA were represented among the donors. CD4+ T cells were enriched by magnetic negative selection, after which naive cells were positively selected on CD45RA and the negative fraction was taken as the memory subset. Blood was obtained by leukapheresis, after which PBMCs were separated by Ficoll-Histopaque density gradient centrifugation and cryopreserved in liquid nitrogen vapor phase. Analytical flow cytometry was used to check the purity and quantity of each magnetically sorted T cell population. Genomic DNA was isolated from each sorted fraction and quantified by UV absorbance on a Nanodrop 2000c. Comments on this clone: It lacks a known antigen. Base qualities are not recorded, but no much larger clone differs from it by a single base.

The sequencing sample was made of naive CD4+ T cells sorted from blood. The cell subset or site tag for this specimen amounts to: CD45RA+ positively selected. The chain was built from TRBV4-2 and TRBJ2-7, with a tentative D gene TRBD1 over 5 matching bases. The receptor was isolated from a man aged 25 to 40 in good health. The DNA is TGTGCCAGCAGCCTTGGCCGAAGGGGTGATCGCTACGAGCAGTACTTC. Its protein is CASSLGRRGDRYEQYF.